This note documents a single TCR beta chain sequence. Antigen specificity is unknown. Germline V gene lookup returns CDR1 SGHRS and CDR2 YFSETQ. The CDR3 covers 17 residues. From its re-call of the 5' RACE reads, TCRdb lists each CDR3 protein once, without DNA. The listing records approximately 380,000 distinct CDR3 sequences. This record comes from a study of T cells expressing NK-cell markers. Study-wide context: Beta-chain profiling covered CD3+CD56+NKG2C+, CD3+CD56+NKG2C- and CD3+CD56-NKG2C+ sorted subsets. Among the eight sequenced donors, seven tested HCMV-seropositive and one tested seronegative.

Notes on the study in general: NKG2C+ dominant clonotypes from 5 to 7 donors made up roughly 1.0-7.0% of CD8+ T cells.

The chain employs TRBV5-1 and TRBJ2-6; lacking DNA, the TRBD1 call made by TCRdb goes unchecked. The sequenced sample was blood T cells: a sorted CD56 or NKG2C T cell subset, CD4+ or CD8+ T cells, or bulk PBMC T cells (not recorded which). The source is a man aged 18 to 69 in good health. The CDR3 spells CASSSGLGDSGANVLTF.